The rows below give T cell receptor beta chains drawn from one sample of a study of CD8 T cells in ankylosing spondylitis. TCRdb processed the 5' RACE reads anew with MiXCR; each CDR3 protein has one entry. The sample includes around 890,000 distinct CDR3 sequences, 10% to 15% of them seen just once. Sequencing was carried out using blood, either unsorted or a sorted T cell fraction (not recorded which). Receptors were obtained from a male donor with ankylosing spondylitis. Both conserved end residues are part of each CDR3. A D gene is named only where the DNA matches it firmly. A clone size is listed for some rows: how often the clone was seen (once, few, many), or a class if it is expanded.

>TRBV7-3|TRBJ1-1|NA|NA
CASSLRLERAEAFF
TGTGCCAGCAGCCTACGACTAGAACGGGCTGAAGCTTTCTTT
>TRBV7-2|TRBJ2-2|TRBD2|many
CASRLAGGTTGELFF
TGTGCCAGCAGGCTAGCGGGAGGGACCACCGGGGAGCTGTTTTTT
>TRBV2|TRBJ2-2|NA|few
CASSGIPGELFF
TGTGCCAGCAGTGGGATTCCCGGGGAGCTGTTTTTT
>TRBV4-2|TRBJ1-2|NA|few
CASSLTGKAPYGYTF
TGTGCCAGCAGCCTTACGGGGAAGGCCCCCTATGGCTACACCTTC
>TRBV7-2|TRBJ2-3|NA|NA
CASSLRPINTQYF
TGTGCCAGCAGCTTAAGACCGATTAATACGCAGTATTTT
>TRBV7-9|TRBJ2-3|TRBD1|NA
CASSLAETGDTQYF
TGTGCCAGCAGCTTAGCGGAGACAGGGGATACGCAGTATTTT
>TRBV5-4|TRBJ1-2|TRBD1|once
CASSFTGVDYGYTF
TGTGCCAGCAGCTTTACAGGGGTTGACTATGGCTACACCTTC
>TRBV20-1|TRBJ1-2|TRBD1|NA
CSANDFTGDSNYGYTF
TGCAGTGCCAATGACTTCACAGGGGATTCTAACTATGGCTACACCTTC
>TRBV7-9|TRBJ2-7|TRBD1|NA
CASDRGFTYEQYF
TGTGCCAGCGACAGGGGGTTTACCTACGAGCAGTACTTC
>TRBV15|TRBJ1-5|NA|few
CATSRGNSNQPQHF
TGTGCCACCAGCAGAGGCAATAGCAATCAGCCCCAGCATTTT
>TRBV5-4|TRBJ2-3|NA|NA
CASSFSGRTLSRTDTQYF
TGTGCCAGCAGCTTTTCGGGAAGAACTTTGTCCCGCACAGATACGCAGTATTTT
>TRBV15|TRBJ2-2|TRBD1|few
CATSRGRQGGTGELFF
TGTGCCACCAGCAGGGGAAGACAGGGGGGGACCGGGGAGCTGTTTTTT
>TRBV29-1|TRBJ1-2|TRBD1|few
CSVARDRVYGYTF
TGCAGCGTTGCCCGGGACAGGGTCTATGGCTACACCTTC
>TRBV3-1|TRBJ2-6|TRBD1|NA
CASRLQGFSSGANVLTF
TGTGCCAGCAGACTACAGGGGTTCAGCTCTGGGGCCAACGTCCTGACTTTC
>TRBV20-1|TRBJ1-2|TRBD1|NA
CSATTGTYGYTF
TGCAGTGCTACGACAGGGACGTATGGCTACACCTTC
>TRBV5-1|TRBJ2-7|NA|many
CASSLFSESSYEQYF
TGCGCCAGCAGCTTGTTTAGCGAGTCTTCCTACGAGCAGTACTTC
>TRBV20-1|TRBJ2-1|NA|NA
CSARLPTSYNEQFF
TGCAGTGCTAGACTACCCACATCCTACAATGAGCAGTTCTTC
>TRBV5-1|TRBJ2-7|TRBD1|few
CASSLGQGREQYF
TGCGCCAGCAGCTTGGGACAGGGGCGCGAGCAGTACTTC
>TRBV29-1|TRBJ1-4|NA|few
CSGAGRNEKLFF
TGCAGCGGGGCAGGGAGGAATGAAAAACTGTTTTTT
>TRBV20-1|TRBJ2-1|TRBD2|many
CSARDLERGRNEQFF
TGCAGTGCTAGAGATCTGGAGCGGGGGAGGAATGAGCAGTTCTTC
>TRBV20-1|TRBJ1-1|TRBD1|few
CSARDSARGQMAEAFF
TGCAGTGCTAGAGATAGCGCCAGGGGACAGATGGCTGAAGCTTTCTTT
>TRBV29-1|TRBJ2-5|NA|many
CSVFQGNQETQYF
TGCAGCGTTTTTCAGGGAAACCAAGAGACCCAGTACTTC
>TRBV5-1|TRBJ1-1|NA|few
CASSLEPLPNTEAFF
TGCGCCAGCAGCTTGGAACCGCTTCCGAACACTGAAGCTTTCTTT
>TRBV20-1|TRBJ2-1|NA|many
CSSIRGRVNEQFF
TGCAGTTCTATACGGGGCAGGGTGAATGAGCAGTTCTTC
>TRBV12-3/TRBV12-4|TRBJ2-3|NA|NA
CASSFNSDTQYF
TGTGCCAGCAGTTTCAACTCAGATACGCAGTATTTT
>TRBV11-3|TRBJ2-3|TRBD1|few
CASSSGQGRTDTQYF
TGTGCCAGCAGCTCCGGACAGGGTCGCACAGATACGCAGTATTTT
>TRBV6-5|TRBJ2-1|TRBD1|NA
CASSYGTGMSNEQFF
TGTGCCAGCAGTTACGGGACAGGGATGTCCAATGAGCAGTTCTTC
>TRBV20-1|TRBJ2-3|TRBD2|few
CSASTRAGADTQYF
TGCAGTGCTAGTACCCGAGCGGGAGCCGATACGCAGTATTTT
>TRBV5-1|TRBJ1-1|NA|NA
CASNLLVQNTEAFF
TGCGCCAGCAATCTGCTCGTGCAGAACACTGAAGCTTTCTTT
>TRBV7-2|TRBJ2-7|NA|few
CASSRWTEYEQYF
TGTGCCAGCAGCCGTTGGACAGAGTACGAGCAGTACTTC
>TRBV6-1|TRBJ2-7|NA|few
CASTLAGVSYEQYF
TGTGCCAGCACCCTGGCCGGAGTCTCCTACGAGCAGTACTTC
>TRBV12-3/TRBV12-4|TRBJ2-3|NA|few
CASSFWSTDTQYF
TGTGCCAGCAGTTTTTGGAGCACAGATACGCAGTATTTT
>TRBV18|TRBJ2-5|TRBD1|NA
CASSRDRRETQYF
TGTGCCAGCTCACGGGACAGGCGGGAGACCCAGTACTTC
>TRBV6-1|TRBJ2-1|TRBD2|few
CASAGRGAHNEQFF
TGTGCCAGCGCGGGGCGGGGGGCCCACAATGAGCAGTTCTTC
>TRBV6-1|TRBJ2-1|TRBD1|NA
CASSPRTGVSAGEQFF
TGTGCCAGCAGTCCCCGGACAGGGGTGTCCGCCGGTGAGCAGTTCTTC
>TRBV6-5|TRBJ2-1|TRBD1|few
CASSYYRGEDEQFF
TGTGCCAGCAGTTACTACAGGGGGGAAGATGAGCAGTTCTTC
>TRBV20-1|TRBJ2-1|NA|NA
CSATFLSAEQFF
TGCAGTGCCACCTTCCTTAGTGCTGAGCAGTTCTTC
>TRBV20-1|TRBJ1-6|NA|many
CSAQTGMGNSPLHF
TGCAGTGCTCAAACCGGGATGGGGAATTCACCCCTCCACTTT
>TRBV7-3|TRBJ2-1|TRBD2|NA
CASSPQAGFSYNEQFF
TGTGCCAGCAGCCCGCAAGCGGGGTTCTCCTACAATGAGCAGTTCTTC
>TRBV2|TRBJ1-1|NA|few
CASGRAQNTEAFF
TGTGCCAGCGGCCGGGCCCAGAACACTGAAGCTTTCTTT
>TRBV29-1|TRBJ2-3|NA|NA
CSVKVAGYTDTQYF
TGCAGCGTAAAGGTAGCAGGGTACACAGATACGCAGTATTTT